The 5 T cell receptor beta chains given below trace back to one sample, sequenced in a study of T cell responses to AZD1222 COVID-19 vaccine. Measured with immunoSEQ multiplex PCR; TCRdb has only the in-frame clones, and not every one. This sample has around 100,000 clones, with about 86% found just once. This sample comprised peripheral blood, obtained on day 0 of AZD1222 vaccination. Receptors were obtained from an adult in good health.

J is TRBJ2-1 and V is TRBV5-1; 7 bases agree with TRBD2. Trimming at V came to 2 bases and at J to 6 bases, leaving 5 bases not matched to a gene. The CDR3 loop spans 14 amino acids. CDR1 and CDR2 (germline): SGHRS, YFSETQ. This chain's CDR3 is CASSFAGDRNEQFF. The DNA of the CDR3 is TGCGCCAGCAGCTTCGCGGGAGATCGCAATGAGCAGTTCTTC. Filled out from reference TRBV5-1 and TRBJ2-1, the complete variable domain reads KAGVTQTPRYLIKTRGQQVTLSCSPISGHRSVSWYQQTPGQGLQFLFEYFSETQRNKGNFPGRFSGRQFSNSRSEMNVSTLELGDSALYLCASSFAGDRNEQFFGPGTRLTVL.

The chain links TRBV9 to TRBJ1-4; TRBD1 aligns across 10 bases. The CDR3 contains 14 residues. The J segment lost 12 bases and the V segment lost 4 bases, leaving 9 bases of the junction unmatched. Germline V gene data show CDR1 as SGDLS and CDR2 as YYNGEE. The CDR3 DNA is TGTGCCAGCAGCCCCCGGGACAGGGGATCGGAACTGTTTTTT. Amino acids: CASSPRDRGSELFF.

The chain is built from TRBV4-2 and TRBJ2-7; 8 bases are shared with TRBD1. Germline lookup yields CDR1 LGHNA and CDR2 YNFKEQ. V shed 0 bases, J shed 5 bases, and the junction held 9 bases outside the gene matches. This CDR3 is 16 amino acids long. The CDR3 DNA reads as TGTGCCAGCAGCCAAGATCTCGGCAGGGGGCGAAACGAGCAGTACTTC. It specifies CASSQDLGRGRNEQYF.

This rearrangement joins TRBV6-5 to TRBJ1-6; tentatively, D is TRBD1 (6 bases). V gave up 5 bases and J gave up 3 bases, with 11 bases separating them. Germline lookup yields CDR1 MNHEY and CDR2 SVGAGI. This CDR3 has 15 amino acids. The CDR3 DNA follows: TGTGCCAGCAGTCCGGGACACAACTATAATTCACCCCTCCACTTT. Protein: CASSPGHNYNSPLHF.

The gene calls are TRBV9 and TRBJ2-5, with 9 bases aligning to TRBD2. The CDR3 is made up of 16 amino acids. Germline V gives CDR1 SGDLS, CDR2 YYNGEE. Trimming took 0 bases from V and 1 from J; bases not matched to a gene: 4. The DNA for the CDR3 is TGTGCCAGCAGCGTAGCTCGAGCGGGGGGCCAAGAGACCCAGTACTTC. It codes for CASSVARAGGQETQYF.